The 20 T cell receptor beta chains below were found in one sample sequenced in a study of cytomegalovirus exposure and HLA in healthy donors. PCR used 60 Vbeta primers and 13 Jbeta primers. Some clones are missing from TCRdb's copy, which holds only in-frame ones; the method was immunoSEQ multiplex PCR. Of 200,000 or so clones listed, roughly 87% were seen once; the top ten hold about 0.24%. Sequenced sample: PBMCs. The receptors were gathered from a girl under three years old in good health and CMV-seronegative.

The CDR3 DNA reads as TGTGCCAGCAGTCGACTAGGCCAAGAGACCCAGTACTTC. It specifies CASSRLGQETQYF. The V call is TRBV6-5, the J call TRBJ2-5, with D maybe TRBD2 (6 bases). Germline CDR1 reads MNHEY; CDR2 reads SVGAGI. This CDR3 has 13 amino acids. The V and J ends lost 5 bases and 1 base respectively, with 8 bases between them.

CDR3 residues: CASSTPGLPFTEAFF. CDR3 sequence (DNA): TGTGCCAGTAGTACCCCAGGGCTACCCTTCACTGAAGCTTTCTTT. The chain employs TRBV19 and TRBJ1-1; maybe TRBD1 (5 bases). Between the trimmed V and J ends, which lost 4 bases and 4 bases, there was a span of 16 bases. This CDR3 has 15 residues. Germline V CDR1 and CDR2: LNHDA, SQIVND (reference sequence).

There are a few counts of this clone. The chain is built from TRBV5-1 and TRBJ2-3; 11 positions agree with TRBD2. CDR1 is SGHRS, CDR2 YFSETQ, per germline. V shed 4 bases and J 0 bases; nucleotides not matched to a gene: 10. The CDR3 totals 18 residues. CDR3 protein: CASSTVGLAASSTDTQYF. The CDR3 DNA reads TGCGCCAGCAGCACGGTGGGACTAGCGGCCTCTAGCACAGATACGCAGTATTTT.

This sequence joins TRBV27 and TRBJ1-2; D is perhaps TRBD1 (5 bases). The ends were cut back, 7 bases at V and 2 bases at J, with 11 bases in the middle. CDR1 is MNHEY, CDR2 SMNVEV, per germline (reference sequence). CDR3 size: 13 residues. CDR3 in DNA: TGTGCCAGCAAGCCGACAGAAAACTATGGCTACACCTTC. Translation gives CASKPTENYGYTF.

The genes are TRBV5-1 and TRBJ1-6; 8 positions agree with TRBD1. With V trimmed by 0 bases and J by 7 bases, 3 bases remained unmatched. The germline V gene encodes CDR1 SGHRS and CDR2 YFSETQ. This CDR3 is 15 amino acids long. CDR3 loop: CASSLVAGGNSPLHF. Here the CDR3 DNA reads TGCGCCAGCAGCTTGGTAGCAGGGGGCAATTCACCCCTCCACTTT. The variable domain in full, completed from reference TRBV5-1 and TRBJ1-6, reads KAGVTQTPRYLIKTRGQQVTLSCSPISGHRSVSWYQQTPGQGLQFLFEYFSETQRNKGNFPGRFSGRQFSNSRSEMNVSTLELGDSALYLCASSLVAGGNSPLHFGNGTRLTVT.

The rearrangement joins TRBV5-1 to TRBJ2-7, with 14 positions matching TRBD2. Germline CDR1 SGHRS, CDR2 YFSETQ. The CDR3 is 16 residues long. J lost 7 bases, V lost 5 bases, and 11 bases had no gene match. For the CDR3, the DNA is TGCGCCAGCAGTGGAACTTCGGGACTAGCGGGGGTTGAGCAGTACTTC. The encoded protein is CASSGTSGLAGVEQYF.

CDR3 DNA: TGTGCCAGCAGCCTCCGGACGGGATTAAGCTCTGGGGCCAACGTCCTGACTTTC. The encoded protein is CASSLRTGLSSGANVLTF. The V call is TRBV7-3, the J call TRBJ2-6; D possibly corresponds to TRBD2 (5 bases). The CDR3 covers 18 residues. The germline V gene encodes CDR1 SGHTA and CDR2 FQGTGA. V was clipped by 5 bases and J by 0 bases, with 17 bases between them.

The chain employs TRBV19 and TRBJ2-7, with D perhaps matching TRBD2 (5 bases). Germline-derived CDR1 and CDR2 are LNHDA and SQIVND (reference sequence). The CDR3 is made up of 15 amino acids. V dropped 3 bases and J dropped 5 bases, with 17 bases sitting between them. CDR3: CASSIAHTRTNEQYF. CDR3 nucleotide sequence: TGTGCCAGTAGTATCGCCCATACTAGAACTAACGAGCAGTACTTC.

The chain carries TRBV7-2 and TRBJ2-1, with a possible D match to TRBD2 (6 bases). The CDR3 consists of 16 residues. Germline loops: CDR1 SGHTA, CDR2 FQGNSA. Trimming pared 5 bases from V and 2 bases from J, leaving 16 bases between. As DNA, the CDR3 is TGTGCCAGCAGCCAGCGGTCGGGGGTACCCTACAATGAGCAGTTCTTC. Its protein product is CASSQRSGVPYNEQFF.

The chain uses TRBV30 and TRBJ1-4, with no clear D. The V and J ends lost 2 bases and 3 bases respectively, with 4 bases between them. This CDR3 has 12 amino acids. Per the germline V gene, CDR1 is GTSNPN and CDR2 is SVGIG (reference sequence). The CDR3 spells CAWSPSNEKLFF. As DNA, the CDR3 is TGTGCCTGGAGTCCGTCTAATGAAAAACTGTTTTTT.

This chain uses TRBV5-1 with TRBJ1-2; 10 positions agree with TRBD1. V trimming: 4 bases; J trimming: 12 bases; junction bases outside the gene matches: 9. Germline loops: CDR1 SGHRS, CDR2 YFSETQ. The CDR3 has 13 residues. As DNA, the CDR3 is TGCGCCAGCAGCCCAAACCGGGACAGGGGAAACACCTTC. The encoded protein is CASSPNRDRGNTF. Together with reference TRBV5-1 and TRBJ1-2, the CDR3 gives the full variable domain: KAGVTQTPRYLIKTRGQQVTLSCSPISGHRSVSWYQQTPGQGLQFLFEYFSETQRNKGNFPGRFSGRQFSNSRSEMNVSTLELGDSALYLCASSPNRDRGNTFGSGTRLTVV.

This clone was seen a handful of times. V usage is TRBV27 and J usage is TRBJ2-1; 7 bases are a match to TRBD2. The V gene end was trimmed by 5 bases and the J gene end by 0 bases; junction bases not matched to a gene: 4. Germline V gene data show CDR1 as MNHEY and CDR2 as SMNVEV (reference sequence). This CDR3 region has 15 residues. This chain's CDR3 is CASSASGSSYNEQFF. Here the CDR3 DNA reads TGTGCCAGCAGTGCTAGCGGTAGCTCCTACAATGAGCAGTTCTTC.

The V call is TRBV7-9, the J call TRBJ2-1; a weak D match, TRBD2 (5 bases). V was pared by 6 bases and J by 0 bases, with 15 bases between. Germline CDR1 and CDR2: SEHNR and FQNEAQ (reference sequence). The CDR3 loop spans 16 amino acids. The CDR3 nucleotides are TGTGCCAGCAGGTTTGGGGAGAGAAGCTCCTACAATGAGCAGTTCTTC. Translated: CASRFGERSSYNEQFF.

V and J are TRBV5-1 and TRBJ2-6, with 10 bases aligning to TRBD1. In germline, CDR1 is SGHRS, CDR2 YFSETQ. This CDR3 region has 19 residues. Unmatched junction bases numbered 12, after V lost 4 bases and J lost 2 bases. CDR3 bases: TGCGCCAGCAGCCCGGTGATCGGGACAGGGGTTGCTGGGGCCAACGTCCTGACTTTC. Amino acids: CASSPVIGTGVAGANVLTF.

This clone is a singleton in its sample. This chain connects TRBV11-2 to TRBJ2-3, with 12 bases fitting TRBD2. Germline V lookup: CDR1 SGHAT, CDR2 FQNNGV. V dropped 4 bases and J dropped 2; count of bases not matched to a gene: 1. This CDR3 is built from 15 residues. The CDR3 region is CASSSSGGVTDTQYF. For the CDR3, the DNA is TGTGCCAGCAGCTCTAGCGGGGGGGTCACAGATACGCAGTATTTT.

The rearrangement uses TRBV5-6 and TRBJ2-5, with 9 positions matching TRBD1. The DNA end is a closer match to TRBJ2-7, so the J assignment may be wrong. This CDR3 contains 19 residues. Germline V gives CDR1 SGHDT, CDR2 YYEEEE. The CDR3: CASSLNMIGPTGGSYEQYF. CDR3 sequence (DNA): TGTGCCAGCAGCTTGAACATGATAGGTCCGACAGGGGGTTCCTACGAGCAGTACTTC.

The rearrangement joins TRBV4-1 to TRBJ1-2; D is undetermined. The germline V and J ends were trimmed by 1 base and 8 bases, with 23 bases remaining between them. This CDR3 contains 17 residues. Per germline, CDR1 MGHRA and CDR2 YSYEKL. The CDR3 region is CASSQVLEVEKLGGYTF. The CDR3 nucleotides read TGCGCCAGCAGCCAAGTTTTGGAGGTGGAAAAGCTAGGCGGCTACACCTTC.

This clone was detected once. The chain couples TRBV2 to TRBJ2-7; maybe TRBD1 (6 bases). The ends were cut back, 3 bases at V and 2 bases at J, with 17 bases in the middle. The CDR3 consists of 16 residues. CDR1 and CDR2 (germline): SNHLY, FYNNEI. The CDR3 DNA is TGTGCCAGCAGTGACAGGGGCCTTTATGGTCCCTACGAGCAGTACTTC. This sequence encodes CASSDRGLYGPYEQYF.

The chain joins TRBV25-1 to TRBJ1-5; D call uncertain. This CDR3 is built from 13 residues. CDR1 is MGHDK, CDR2 SYGVNS, per germline. V lost 5 bases and J lost 7, with 12 bases in between. This chain's CDR3 is CASSQRLDQPQHF. The CDR3 nucleotides read TGTGCCAGCAGTCAGCGCCTTGACCAGCCCCAGCATTTT.

The rearrangement joins TRBV6-1 to TRBJ1-4; 7 bases match TRBD1. The CDR3 consists of 13 residues. V lost 6 bases to trimming and J lost 6 bases; unmatched junction nucleotides: 4. Germline loops: CDR1 MNHNS, CDR2 SASEGT. The CDR3 DNA reads TGTGCCAGCAGGGAGACAGGGTATGAAAAACTGTTTTTT. Translating gives CASRETGYEKLFF.